A single sample gave rise to the 3 T cell receptor beta chains below, sequenced in a study of molecular identifiers for immune sequencing clone quantification. TCRdb used MiXCR to reprocess the PCR reads, holding one entry per CDR3 protein. The sample lists 550,000 to 750,000 distinct CDR3 sequences, about 20% occurring once. Source material: naive CD8+ T cells from blood, with Jurkat cell RNA spiked in. Indicated subset: FACS-sorted CD8+CD4-CCR7+CD45RA+ naive T cells. The origin of the receptors is a human donor in good health. Some libraries in this study had Jurkat cell RNA spiked in.

This clonotype was seen a handful of times. The chain has TRBV28 and TRBJ1-1, with 9 nucleotides matching TRBD1. In germline, CDR1 is MDHEN, CDR2 SYDVKM. V dropped 6 bases and J dropped 5; count of bases not matched to a gene: 7. CDR3 length: 14 amino acids. CDR3 loop: CASSLTGGWTEAFF. The CDR3 nucleotides read TGTGCCAGCAGCCTTACAGGGGGCTGGACTGAAGCTTTCTTT.

This clonotype occurred once. Possible read error: a much larger clone is one base away. The genes are TRBV20-1 and TRBJ1-2; D is possibly TRBD1 (5 bases). V was shortened by 6 bases and J by 7 bases, with 24 bases between the two germline ends. Germline V gene data show CDR1 as DFQATT and CDR2 as SNEGSKA (reference sequence). This CDR3 region has 15 residues. CDR3 sequence reads: CSAPTGASSKFGYTF. CDR3 nucleotides: TGCAGTGCCCCGACCGGGGCTTCGTCAAAATTTGGCTACACCTTC.

This clonotype showed up just a few times. This chain joins TRBV6-2 or TRBV6-3 and TRBJ2-7; 15 bases fit TRBD2. CDR1 is MNHEY and CDR2 is SVGEGT in the germline V gene. J lost 3 bases, V lost 7 bases, and 4 bases had no gene match. The CDR3 sequence is 15 residues long. CDR3 sequence (DNA): TGTGCCAGCACCGAGGGACTAGCGGGAGGCTACGAGCAGTACTTC. This encodes CASTEGLAGGYEQYF.